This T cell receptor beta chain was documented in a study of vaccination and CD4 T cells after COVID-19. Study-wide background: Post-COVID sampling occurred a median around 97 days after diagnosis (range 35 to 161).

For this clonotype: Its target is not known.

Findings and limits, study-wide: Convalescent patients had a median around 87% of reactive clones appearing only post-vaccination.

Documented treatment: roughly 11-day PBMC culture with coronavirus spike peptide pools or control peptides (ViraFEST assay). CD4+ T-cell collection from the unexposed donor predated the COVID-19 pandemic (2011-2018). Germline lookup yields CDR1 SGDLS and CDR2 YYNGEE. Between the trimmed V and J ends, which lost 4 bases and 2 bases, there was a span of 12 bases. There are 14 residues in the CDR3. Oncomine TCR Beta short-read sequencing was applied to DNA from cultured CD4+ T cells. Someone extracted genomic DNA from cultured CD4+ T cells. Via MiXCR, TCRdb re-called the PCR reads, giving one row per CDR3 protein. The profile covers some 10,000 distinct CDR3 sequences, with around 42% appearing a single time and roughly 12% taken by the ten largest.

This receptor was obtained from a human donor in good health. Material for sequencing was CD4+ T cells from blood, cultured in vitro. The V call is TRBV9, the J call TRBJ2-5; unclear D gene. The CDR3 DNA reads TGTGCCAGCAGCTTGGGGATCTCACAAGAGACCCAGTACTTC. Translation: CASSLGISQETQYF.